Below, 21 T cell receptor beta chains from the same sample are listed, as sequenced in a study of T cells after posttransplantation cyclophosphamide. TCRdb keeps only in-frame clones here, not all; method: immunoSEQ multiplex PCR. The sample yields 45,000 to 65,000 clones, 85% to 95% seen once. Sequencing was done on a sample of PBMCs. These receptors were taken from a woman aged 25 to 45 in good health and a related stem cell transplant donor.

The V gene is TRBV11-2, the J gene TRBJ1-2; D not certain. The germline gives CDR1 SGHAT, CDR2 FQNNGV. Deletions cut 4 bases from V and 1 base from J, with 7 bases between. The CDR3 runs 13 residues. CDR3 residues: CASSSGLNYGYTF. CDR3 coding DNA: TGTGCCAGCAGCTCCGGACTTAACTATGGCTACACCTTC.

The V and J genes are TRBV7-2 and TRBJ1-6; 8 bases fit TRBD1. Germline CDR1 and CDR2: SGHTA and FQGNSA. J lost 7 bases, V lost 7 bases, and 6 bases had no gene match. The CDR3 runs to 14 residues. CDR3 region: CASNSGQENSPLHF. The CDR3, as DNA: TGTGCCAGCAATTCGGGACAGGAGAATTCACCCCTCCACTTT.

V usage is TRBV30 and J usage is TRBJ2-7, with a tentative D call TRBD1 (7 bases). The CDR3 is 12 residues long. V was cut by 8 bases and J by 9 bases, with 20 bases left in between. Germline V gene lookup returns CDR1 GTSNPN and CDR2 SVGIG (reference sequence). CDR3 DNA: TGTGCCGGGGGGACAGAGGGCCCTCGGCAGTACTTC. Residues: CAGGTEGPRQYF.

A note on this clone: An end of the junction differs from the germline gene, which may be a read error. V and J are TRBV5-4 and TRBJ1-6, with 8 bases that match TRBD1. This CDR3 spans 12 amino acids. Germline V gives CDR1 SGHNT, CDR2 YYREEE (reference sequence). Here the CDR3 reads CASSLAKDRETF. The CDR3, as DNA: TGTGCCAGCAGCTTGGCCAAGGACAGGGAAACCTTT.

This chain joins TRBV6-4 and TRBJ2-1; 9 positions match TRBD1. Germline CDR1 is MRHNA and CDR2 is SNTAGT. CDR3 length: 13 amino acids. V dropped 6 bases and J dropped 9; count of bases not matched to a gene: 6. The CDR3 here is CASSWTGEGEQFF. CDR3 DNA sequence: TGTGCCAGCAGCTGGACAGGGGAAGGTGAGCAGTTCTTC.

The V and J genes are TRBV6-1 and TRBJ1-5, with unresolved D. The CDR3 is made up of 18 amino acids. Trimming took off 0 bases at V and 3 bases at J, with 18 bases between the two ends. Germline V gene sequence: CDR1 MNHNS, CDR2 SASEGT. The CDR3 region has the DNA TGTGCCAGCAGTGAAGCGATTCCGGGTCTTCCACCCAATCAGCCCCAGCATTTT. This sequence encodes CASSEAIPGLPPNQPQHF.

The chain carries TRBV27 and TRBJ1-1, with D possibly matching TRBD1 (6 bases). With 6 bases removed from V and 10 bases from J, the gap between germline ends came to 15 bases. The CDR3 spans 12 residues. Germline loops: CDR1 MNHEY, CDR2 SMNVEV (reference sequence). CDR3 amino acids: CASSGEGGGAFF. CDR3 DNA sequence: TGTGCCAGCAGCGGGGAGGGGGGCGGAGCTTTCTTT.

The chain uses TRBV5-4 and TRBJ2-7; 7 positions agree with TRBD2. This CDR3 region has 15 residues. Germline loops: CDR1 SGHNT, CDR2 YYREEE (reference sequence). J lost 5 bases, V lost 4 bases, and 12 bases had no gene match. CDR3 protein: CASSPEASGVNEQYF. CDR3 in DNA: TGTGCCAGCAGCCCTGAGGCTAGCGGTGTAAACGAGCAGTACTTC. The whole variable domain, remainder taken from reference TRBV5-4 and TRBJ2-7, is ETGVTQSPTHLIKTRGQQVTLRCSSQSGHNTVSWYQQALGQGPQFIFQYYREEENGRGNFPPRFSGLQFPNYSSELNVNALELDDSALYLCASSPEASGVNEQYFGPGTRLTVT.

The CDR3 is CASSSRTPGQLDEQYF. The CDR3 region has the DNA TGTGCCAGCAGTTCACGTACCCCGGGACAGCTGGACGAGCAGTACTTC. The rearrangement links TRBV27 to TRBJ2-7, with 7 bases fitting TRBD1. Trimming cost V 4 bases and J 5 bases; bases outside gene matches: 14. The length of the CDR3 is 16 residues. Looked up from germline, CDR1 is MNHEY and CDR2 is SMNVEV (reference sequence).

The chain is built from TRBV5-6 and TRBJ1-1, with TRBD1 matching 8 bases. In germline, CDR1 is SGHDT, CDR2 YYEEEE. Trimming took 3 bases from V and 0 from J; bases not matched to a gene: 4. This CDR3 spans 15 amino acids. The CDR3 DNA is TGTGCCAGCAGCTCGAGGACAGGGATGAACACTGAAGCTTTCTTT. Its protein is CASSSRTGMNTEAFF.

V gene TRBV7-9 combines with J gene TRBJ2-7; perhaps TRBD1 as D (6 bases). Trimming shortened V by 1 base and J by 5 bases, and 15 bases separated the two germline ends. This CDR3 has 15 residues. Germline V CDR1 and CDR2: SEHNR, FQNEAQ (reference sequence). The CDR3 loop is CASSLGLGTGNEQYF. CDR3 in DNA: TGTGCCAGCAGCTTAGGTTTAGGTACAGGGAACGAGCAGTACTTC. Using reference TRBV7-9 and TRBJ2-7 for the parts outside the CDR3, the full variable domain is DTGVSQNPRHKITKRGQNVTFRCDPISEHNRLYWYRQTLGQGPEFLTYFQNEAQLEKSRLLSDRFSAERPKGSFSTLEIQRTEQGDSAMYLCASSLGLGTGNEQYFGPGTRLTVT.

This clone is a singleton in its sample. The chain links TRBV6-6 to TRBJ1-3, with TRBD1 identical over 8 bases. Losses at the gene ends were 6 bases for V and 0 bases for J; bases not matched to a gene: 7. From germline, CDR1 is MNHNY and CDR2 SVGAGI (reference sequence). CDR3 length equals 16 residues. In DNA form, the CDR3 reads TGTGCCAGCAGGCGAACAGGGGGGTACTCTGGAAACACCATATATTTT. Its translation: CASRRTGGYSGNTIYF.

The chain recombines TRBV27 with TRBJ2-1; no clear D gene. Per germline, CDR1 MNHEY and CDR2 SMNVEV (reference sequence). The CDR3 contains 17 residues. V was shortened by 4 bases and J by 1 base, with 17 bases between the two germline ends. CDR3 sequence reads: CASSSQALSMSYNEQFF. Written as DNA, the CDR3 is TGTGCCAGCAGTTCGCAGGCCCTGAGTATGTCCTACAATGAGCAGTTCTTC.

In DNA, the CDR3 is TGTGCCACCTCGACTAGCCCGCGCACAGATACGCAGTATTTT. Encoded protein: CATSTSPRTDTQYF. V is TRBV6-1 and J is TRBJ2-3; 7 bases line up with TRBD2. Germline V gives CDR1 MNHNS, CDR2 SASEGT. The CDR3 extends over 14 amino acids. Trimming cost V 10 bases and J 1 base; bases outside gene matches: 8.

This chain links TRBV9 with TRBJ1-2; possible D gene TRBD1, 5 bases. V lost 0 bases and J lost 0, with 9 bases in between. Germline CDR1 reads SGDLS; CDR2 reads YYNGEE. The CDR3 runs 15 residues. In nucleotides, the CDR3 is TGTGCCAGCAGCGTAGGCACAGGAGCTAACTATGGCTACACCTTC. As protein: CASSVGTGANYGYTF. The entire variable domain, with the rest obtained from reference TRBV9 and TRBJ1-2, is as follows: DSGVTQTPKHLITATGQRVTLRCSPRSGDLSVYWYQQSLDQGLQFLIQYYNGEERAKGNILERFSAQQFPDLHSELNLSSLELGDSALYFCASSVGTGANYGYTFGSGTRLTVV.

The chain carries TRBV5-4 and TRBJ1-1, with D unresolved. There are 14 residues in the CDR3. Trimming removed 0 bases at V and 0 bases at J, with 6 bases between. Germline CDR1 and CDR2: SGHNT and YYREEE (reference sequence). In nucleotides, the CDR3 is TGTGCCAGCAGCTTGGGTGAGTTGAACACTGAAGCTTTCTTT. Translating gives CASSLGELNTEAFF.

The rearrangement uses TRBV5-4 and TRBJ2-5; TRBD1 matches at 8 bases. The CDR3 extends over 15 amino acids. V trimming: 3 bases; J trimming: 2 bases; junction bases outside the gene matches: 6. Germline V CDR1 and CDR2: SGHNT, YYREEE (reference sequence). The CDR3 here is CASSWGQAVQETQYF. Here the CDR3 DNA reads TGTGCCAGCAGCTGGGGACAGGCAGTTCAAGAGACCCAGTACTTC. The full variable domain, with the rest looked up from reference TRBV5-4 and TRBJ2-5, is ETGVTQSPTHLIKTRGQQVTLRCSSQSGHNTVSWYQQALGQGPQFIFQYYREEENGRGNFPPRFSGLQFPNYSSELNVNALELDDSALYLCASSWGQAVQETQYFGPGTRLLVL.

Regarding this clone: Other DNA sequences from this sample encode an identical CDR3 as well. CDR3 nucleotide sequence: TGCGCCAGCAGCCTAACAGGGTTTAATCAGCCCCAGCATTTT. Its translation: CASSLTGFNQPQHF. This rearrangement joins TRBV5-1 to TRBJ1-5; D possibly corresponds to TRBD1 (6 bases). The germline V gene encodes CDR1 SGHRS and CDR2 YFSETQ. CDR3 length: 14 residues. Trimming stripped 4 bases from V and 4 bases from J, with 12 bases between.

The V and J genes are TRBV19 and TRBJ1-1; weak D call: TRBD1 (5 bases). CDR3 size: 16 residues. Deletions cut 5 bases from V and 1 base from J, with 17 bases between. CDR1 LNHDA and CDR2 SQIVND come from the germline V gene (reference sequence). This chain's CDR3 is CASSPLLRQGNTEAFF. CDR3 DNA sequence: TGTGCCAGTAGTCCCCTACTCAGGCAGGGGAACACTGAAGCTTTCTTT.

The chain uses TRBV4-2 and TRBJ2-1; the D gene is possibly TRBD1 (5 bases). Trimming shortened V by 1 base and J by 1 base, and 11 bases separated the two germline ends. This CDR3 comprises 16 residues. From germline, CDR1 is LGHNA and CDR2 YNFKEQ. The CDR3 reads CASSQAGRESYNEQFF. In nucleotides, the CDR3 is TGTGCCAGCAGCCAAGCCGGCAGGGAATCCTACAATGAGCAGTTCTTC.

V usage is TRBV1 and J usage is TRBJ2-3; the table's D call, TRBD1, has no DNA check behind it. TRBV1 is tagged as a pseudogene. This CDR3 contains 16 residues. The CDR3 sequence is CTSSQVYRGRTDTQYF. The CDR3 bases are TGCACCAGCAGCCAAGTCTACAGGGGTAGGACAGATACGCAGTATTTT.